The 20 T cell receptor beta chains below come from one sample, sequenced in a study of cytomegalovirus exposure and HLA in healthy donors. The PCR used 60 Vbeta and 13 Jbeta primers. This table comes from immunoSEQ multiplex PCR, and its TCRdb copy is limited to in-frame clones, with some not included. The sample has some 250,000 clones, approximately 81% seen once. The material sequenced was PBMCs. These receptors all come from an older woman in good health and CMV-seropositive.

The CDR3 sequence is CASSSRPGGYEQYF. In DNA, the CDR3 is TGTGCCAGCAGCTCCCGGCCGGGGGGCTACGAGCAGTACTTC. The chain is built from TRBV7-2 and TRBJ2-7; 7 bases line up with TRBD2. V gave up 4 bases and J gave up 3 bases; unmatched junction bases: 6. This CDR3 is built from 14 residues. Germline loops: CDR1 SGHTA, CDR2 FQGNSA.

This rearrangement joins TRBV5-4 to TRBJ2-3; the match to TRBD1 covers 8 bases. V was clipped by 4 bases and J by 4 bases; unmatched bases: 8. There are 15 residues in the CDR3. Per the germline V gene, CDR1 is SGHNT and CDR2 is YYREEE (reference sequence). The chain's CDR3 is CASSPPGGAADTQYF. The CDR3 DNA is TGTGCCAGCAGCCCTCCAGGGGGCGCGGCAGATACGCAGTATTTT.

The V and J genes are TRBV7-2 and TRBJ2-7; 15 bases are shared with TRBD2. J lost 7 bases, V lost 5 bases, and 9 bases had no gene match. Germline V lookup: CDR1 SGHTA, CDR2 FQGNSA. The CDR3 is 16 amino acids. This CDR3 is CASSTIGLAGGPEQYF. For the CDR3, the DNA is TGTGCCAGCAGCACCATAGGACTAGCGGGAGGGCCAGAGCAGTACTTC.

The genes are TRBV6-6 and TRBJ2-2; D is perhaps TRBD2 (7 bases). The V gene's germline CDR1 is MNHNY and CDR2 SVGAGI (reference sequence). The CDR3 spans 16 residues. Deletions cut 5 bases from V and 3 bases from J, with 16 bases between. The CDR3 DNA sequence: TGTGCCAGCAGTCGTCCCGGGGGGCCGGACACCGGGGAGCTGTTTTTT. Its translation is CASSRPGGPDTGELFF.

The rearrangement links TRBV27 to TRBJ1-5; 7 nucleotides line up with TRBD1. CDR1 MNHEY and CDR2 SMNVEV come from the germline V gene (reference sequence). The J segment lost 6 bases and the V segment lost 6 bases, leaving 14 bases of the junction unmatched. The CDR3 length is 16 residues. The CDR3 region is CASSLRGPLIGQPQHF. In DNA form, the CDR3 reads TGTGCCAGCAGCTTAAGGGGGCCACTAATCGGTCAGCCCCAGCATTTT.

This sequence joins TRBV14 and TRBJ1-5; 8 nucleotides agree with TRBD1. J was trimmed by 4 bases and V by 6 bases; bases with no gene match: 5. This CDR3 spans 14 amino acids. The germline CDR1 and CDR2 sequences are SGHDN and FVKESK. DNA of the CDR3: TGTGCCAGCAGGGCACAGGGGGAGAATCAGCCCCAGCATTTT. Translating gives CASRAQGENQPQHF.

The V call is TRBV5-1, the J call TRBJ2-1, with TRBD2 identical over 7 bases. The trim removed 1 base at V and 3 bases at J, leaving 7 bases unmatched. This CDR3 contains 16 residues. The germline gives CDR1 SGHRS, CDR2 YFSETQ. CDR3 residues: CASSLRGGSSYNEQFF. The DNA of the CDR3 is TGCGCCAGCAGCTTGAGAGGCGGGAGTAGCTACAATGAGCAGTTCTTC.

V usage is TRBV10-1 and J usage is TRBJ1-1; 9 positions agree with TRBD1. The CDR3 is 13 residues long. The germline CDR1 and CDR2 sequences are WNHNN and SYGVQD (reference sequence). The J segment lost 3 bases and the V segment lost 6 bases, leaving 2 bases of the junction unmatched. CDR3 loop: CASRRDRDTEAFF. The CDR3 bases are TGCGCCAGCAGGCGGGACAGGGACACTGAAGCTTTCTTT.

V usage is TRBV5-6 and J usage is TRBJ1-2, with D possibly being TRBD1 (6 bases). The CDR3 extends over 15 amino acids. CDR1 is SGHDT and CDR2 is YYEEEE in the germline V gene. V lost 4 bases, J lost 2 bases, and 15 bases lay in between. For the CDR3, the DNA is TGTGCCAGCAGCGAAACACTCGGGACAAACTATGGCTACACCTTC. Residues: CASSETLGTNYGYTF. Full variable domain (missing parts from reference TRBV5-6 and TRBJ1-2): DAGVTQSPTHLIKTRGQQVTLRCSPKSGHDTVSWYQQALGQGPQFIFQYYEEEERQRGNFPDRFSGHQFPNYSSELNVNALLLGDSALYLCASSETLGTNYGYTFGSGTRLTVV.

CDR3 DNA: TGTGCCACCAGCAGCCCAGATAGGACTAGCGTCGGTGAGCAGTTCTTC. It translates to CATSSPDRTSVGEQFF. The chain links TRBV15 to TRBJ2-1; TRBD2 agrees at 9 bases. V was clipped by 3 bases and J by 9 bases; unmatched bases: 12. This CDR3 has 16 amino acids. The germline V gene encodes CDR1 LNHNV and CDR2 YYDKDF (reference sequence).

The chain uses TRBV29-1 and TRBJ1-4; D is possibly TRBD1 (6 bases). Germline assignment: CDR1 SQVTM and CDR2 ANQGSEA. This CDR3 has 14 amino acids. V shed 4 bases and J shed 3 bases, with 12 bases lying between them. The DNA of the CDR3 is TGCAGCGTTGCCCCACAGGGCTCTAATGAAAAACTGTTTTTT. It specifies CSVAPQGSNEKLFF. The entire variable domain, with the rest obtained from reference TRBV29-1 and TRBJ1-4, is as follows: SAVISQKPSRDICQRGTSLTIQCQVDSQVTMMFWYRQQPGQSLTLIATANQGSEATYESGFVIDKFPISRPNLTFSTLTVSNMSPEDSSIYLCSVAPQGSNEKLFFGSGTQLSVL.

This chain connects TRBV16 to TRBJ1-3; D remains ambiguous. The CDR3 extends over 14 amino acids. Trimming shortened V by 4 bases and J by 4 bases, and 11 bases separated the two germline ends. The germline CDR1 and CDR2 sequences are KGHSY and FQNENV. The chain's CDR3 is CASSRPLAGNTIYF. CDR3 DNA sequence: TGTGCCAGCAGCCGCCCCCTGGCCGGAAACACCATATATTTT.

This clone has at least ten counts. V and J are TRBV7-9 and TRBJ1-1; possible D gene TRBD1, 5 bases. The V end was cut by 4 bases, the J end by 4 bases, with 13 bases between. This CDR3 region has 14 residues. Germline V CDR1 and CDR2: SEHNR, FQNEAQ (reference sequence). CDR3 nucleotide sequence: TGTGCCAGCAGCTCCCGGGTGGGGGGCACTGAAGCTTTCTTT. Its translation is CASSSRVGGTEAFF. Supplemented by reference TRBV7-9 and TRBJ1-1, the full variable domain reads DTGVSQNPRHKITKRGQNVTFRCDPISEHNRLYWYRQTLGQGPEFLTYFQNEAQLEKSRLLSDRFSAERPKGSFSTLEIQRTEQGDSAMYLCASSSRVGGTEAFFGQGTRLTVV.

This chain links TRBV5-6 with TRBJ2-7, with 8 bases lining up with TRBD2. The V and J ends lost 4 bases and 1 base, in that order; junction bases with no gene match: 7. Germline CDR1 and CDR2: SGHDT and YYEEEE. CDR3 size: 15 residues. This CDR3 reads CASSPPGLGSYEQYF. DNA of the CDR3: TGTGCCAGCAGCCCTCCGGGACTAGGATCCTACGAGCAGTACTTC.

The chain couples TRBV5-4 to TRBJ2-1; 8 nucleotides match TRBD2. V was pared by 4 bases and J by 1 base, with 7 bases of the junction left unmatched. From germline, CDR1 is SGHNT and CDR2 YYREEE (reference sequence). The CDR3 is made up of 16 amino acids. For the CDR3, the DNA is TGTGCCAGCAGCCCCTCAGGGACTAGGTCCTACAATGAGCAGTTCTTC. This gives the protein CASSPSGTRSYNEQFF.

The chain recombines TRBV6-5 with TRBJ1-1; 10 bases align to TRBD1. With 6 bases clipped from V and 6 bases from J, the junction kept 10 bases outside the gene matches. The CDR3 consists of 15 residues. Germline CDR1 reads MNHEY; CDR2 reads SVGAGI. CDR3: CASSPGQGLGAEAFF. The DNA of the CDR3 is TGTGCCAGCAGCCCGGGACAGGGGTTAGGCGCTGAAGCTTTCTTT.

The gene calls are TRBV7-2 and TRBJ2-1; 10 bases align to TRBD2. The CDR3 is 15 amino acids. V was clipped by 0 bases and J by 4 bases; unmatched bases: 0. Germline values: CDR1 SGHTA, CDR2 FQGNSA. The CDR3 sequence: CASSLAGLAYNEQFF. DNA for the CDR3: TGTGCCAGCAGCTTAGCGGGACTAGCGTACAATGAGCAGTTCTTC.

V and J are TRBV6-5 and TRBJ2-1; D might be TRBD2 (6 bases). This CDR3 spans 13 amino acids. The V end lost 8 bases, the J end lost 8 bases, and 16 bases lay between the germline ends. CDR1 MNHEY and CDR2 SVGAGI come from the germline V gene. CDR3 sequence reads: CASSPLGGDEQFF. CDR3 coding DNA: TGTGCCAGCTCGCCACTAGGCGGGGATGAGCAGTTCTTC.

The V call is TRBV7-4, the J call TRBJ1-2, with D perhaps matching TRBD1 (6 bases). V gave up 6 bases and J gave up 10 bases, with 15 bases separating them. The CDR3 has 12 amino acids. CDR1 SGHVT and CDR2 SQSDAQ come from the germline V gene. CDR3 DNA sequence: TGTGCCAGCAGTATTCGGACAGACATCTACACCTTC. It yields the protein CASSIRTDIYTF. Together with reference TRBV7-4 and TRBJ1-2, the CDR3 gives the full variable domain: GAGVSQSPRYKVAKRGRDVALRCDSISGHVTLYWYRQTLGQGSEVLTYSQSDAQRDKSGRPSGRFSAERPERSVSTLKIQRTEQGDSAVYLCASSIRTDIYTFGSGTRLTVV.

V usage is TRBV2 and J usage is TRBJ2-3, with D maybe TRBD2 (5 bases). The length of the CDR3 is 14 residues. CDR1 and CDR2 from the germline V gene are SNHLY and FYNNEI. The V end was cut by 7 bases, the J end by 7 bases, with 18 bases between. The CDR3 is CASTDKGGRYTQYF. As DNA, the CDR3 is TGTGCCAGCACCGACAAAGGAGGTCGATATACGCAGTATTTT.